Presented here are 11 T cell receptor beta chains from one specimen sequenced in a study of shared clonotypes between healthy human individuals. Positive CCR7 selection of CD45RO-negative cells yielded the naive CD8 cells, and terminally differentiated effector memory CD45RA+ cells were excluded. Assay used: immunoSEQ multiplex PCR; TCRdb lists only in-frame clones, some missing. The sample shows about 610,000 clones, about 96% of them seen only once. What was sequenced was naive CD8+ T cells sorted from blood. These receptors were obtained from a woman younger than 45 in good health.

This rearrangement joins TRBV6-5 to TRBJ1-1, with unresolved D. The CDR3 consists of 11 residues. From germline, CDR1 is MNHEY and CDR2 SVGAGI. The germline V and J ends were trimmed by 0 bases and 5 bases, with 1 base remaining between them. As DNA, the CDR3 is TGTGCCAGCAGTTACTCGACTGAAGCTTTCTTT. This codes for CASSYSTEAFF.

The chain couples TRBV6-5 to TRBJ2-2; 7 nucleotides line up with TRBD1. V gave up 4 bases and J gave up 3 bases; unmatched junction bases: 8. The CDR3 runs to 16 residues. In germline, CDR1 is MNHEY, CDR2 SVGAGI. DNA of the CDR3: TGTGCCAGCAGTTCAGGGACAGTAAGACACACCGGGGAGCTGTTTTTT. Translating it yields CASSSGTVRHTGELFF.

The chain combines TRBV9 with TRBJ1-2; D gene uncertain. The CDR3 covers 16 residues. Germline lookup yields CDR1 SGDLS and CDR2 YYNGEE. Trimming stripped 3 bases from V and 0 bases from J, with 15 bases between. The CDR3 region has the DNA TGTGCCAGCAGCGCCCCGGGAGGGCTCCCTAACTATGGCTACACCTTC. Its translation: CASSAPGGLPNYGYTF. The full variable domain, in which reference TRBV9 and TRBJ1-2 provide the parts outside the CDR3, is DSGVTQTPKHLITATGQRVTLRCSPRSGDLSVYWYQQSLDQGLQFLIQYYNGEERAKGNILERFSAQQFPDLHSELNLSSLELGDSALYFCASSAPGGLPNYGYTFGSGTRLTVV.

The chain uses TRBV6-4 and TRBJ2-1, with unresolved D. Between the trimmed V and J ends, which lost 4 bases and 4 bases, there was a span of 14 bases. The CDR3 length is 15 residues. Germline V gene lookup returns CDR1 MRHNA and CDR2 SNTAGT. CDR3 residues: CASSARMDGYNEQFF. The CDR3 nucleotides are TGTGCCAGCAGTGCCCGGATGGATGGGTACAATGAGCAGTTCTTC.

J is TRBJ1-2 and V is TRBV2; no definite D call. CDR1 and CDR2 from the germline V gene are SNHLY and FYNNEI. The CDR3 contains 15 residues. The ends were cut back, 6 bases at V and 2 bases at J, with 16 bases in the middle. The CDR3 loop is CASSMTPGLNYGYTF. As DNA, the CDR3 is TGTGCCAGCAGCATGACGCCGGGATTAAACTATGGCTACACCTTC.

The rearrangement links TRBV5-6 to TRBJ1-5; unclear D gene. The CDR3 contains 14 residues. Trimming took 4 bases from V and 5 from J, leaving 13 bases between them. Per the germline V gene, CDR1 is SGHDT and CDR2 is YYEEEE. The CDR3 coding sequence is TGTGCCAGCAGCCCATGGACGGGAGATCAGCCCCAGCATTTT. Translated: CASSPWTGDQPQHF.

The chain is built from TRBV11-2 and TRBJ1-2; unclear D gene. The CDR3 runs 14 residues. V gave up 4 bases and J gave up 4 bases, with 13 bases separating them. In germline, CDR1 is SGHAT, CDR2 FQNNGV. This chain's CDR3 is CASSSPHLPYGYTF. The CDR3 DNA reads TGTGCCAGCAGCTCCCCCCACCTTCCCTATGGCTACACCTTC.

This clone was counted once. This chain connects TRBV25-1 to TRBJ2-2, with D possibly TRBD1 on 5 matching bases. V was clipped by 2 bases and J by 0 bases, with 16 bases between them. Germline CDR1 and CDR2: MGHDK and SYGVNS. This CDR3 has 18 amino acids. DNA for the CDR3: TGTGCCAGCAGTGAAAGAGAGACAGTGATACCGAACACCGGGGAGCTGTTTTTT. Its protein product is CASSERETVIPNTGELFF.

The rearrangement uses TRBV4-2 and TRBJ1-5, with D uncertain. The CDR3 has 14 residues. Germline V gene data show CDR1 as LGHNA and CDR2 as YNFKEQ. V lost 1 base and J 6 bases, leaving 10 bases between the germline ends. DNA for the CDR3: TGTGCCAGCAGCCAAGGAAGTCGGGCTCAGCCCCAGCATTTT. Translated: CASSQGSRAQPQHF.

The CDR3 nucleotides are TGCGCCAGCAGCCCGACTAGCGGGAGGCCGAATGAGCAGTTCTTC. Translating it yields CASSPTSGRPNEQFF. J is TRBJ2-1 and V is TRBV4-1; the match to TRBD2 covers 13 bases. CDR3 size: 15 residues. CDR1 is MGHRA, CDR2 YSYEKL, per germline. V trimming: 4 bases; J trimming: 7 bases; junction bases outside the gene matches: 4.

V usage is TRBV5-4 and J usage is TRBJ2-7, with D possibly TRBD1 on 5 matching bases. Deletions cut 0 bases from V and 2 bases from J, with 12 bases between. Germline CDR1 is SGHNT and CDR2 is YYREEE (reference sequence). The CDR3 has 15 amino acids. CDR3 sequence: CASSLAQEDAYEQYF. The CDR3 DNA sequence: TGTGCCAGCAGCTTGGCACAGGAAGATGCCTACGAGCAGTACTTC.